The clone carrying this T cell receptor (beta chain) has only a few counts. Using its own MiXCR run on the 5' RACE reads, TCRdb lists one record per CDR3 protein. Of about 240,000 distinct CDR3 sequences in the sample, over 9.5% were seen once. Trimming took 0 bases from V and 3 from J, leaving 13 bases between them. The CDR3 extends over 16 amino acids. Per germline, CDR1 SGHTA and CDR2 FQGNSA. This entry is derived from a study of identical twins. These data were also filed under a second study, of yellow fever vaccine responses in identical twins.

Material: memory (CD45RO+) T cells sorted from blood. The chain recombines TRBV7-2 with TRBJ2-3, with D unclear. The sequence was collected from a woman younger than 35 in good health. This CDR3 reads CASSLAAPAGTDTQYF. Here the CDR3 DNA reads TGTGCCAGCAGCTTAGCGGCTCCCGCTGGTACAGATACGCAGTATTTT.